Listed below are T cell receptor beta chains from one sample, sequenced in a study of CD8 T cells in Susac syndrome. TCRdb redid the calling of the immunoSEQ multiplex PCR reads with MiXCR, one entry per CDR3 protein. The data show 300,000 or so distinct CDR3 sequences, under 95% seen once. Sequenced: CD4+ T cells from PBMCs. These receptors originate from a human donor with multiple sclerosis. CDR3s include the opening cysteine and the closing phenylalanine or tryptophan. A D gene is named only where the DNA matches it firmly. Expanded clones are given a class, and other clones once, few, many or no size at all.

CDR3 length: 15; V gene: TRBV5-1; J gene: TRBJ2-5; D gene: -; clone size: -; CDR3 protein: CASSPFTFGEETQYF; CDR3 DNA: TGCGCCAGCAGCCCCTTTACTTTCGGGGAAGAGACCCAGTACTTC
CDR3 length: 15; V gene: TRBV30; J gene: TRBJ1-6; D gene: -; clone size: -; CDR3 protein: CAWSSLTRTNSPLHF; CDR3 DNA: TGTGCCTGGAGTTCCCTGACGCGGACTAATTCACCCCTCCACTTT
CDR3 length: 14; V gene: TRBV11-3; J gene: TRBJ2-5; D gene: -; clone size: few; CDR3 protein: CASSLAGGSETQYF; CDR3 DNA: TGTGCCAGCAGCTTAGCGGGGGGCTCGGAGACCCAGTACTTC
CDR3 length: 12; V gene: TRBV6-2/TRBV6-3; J gene: TRBJ1-4; D gene: -; clone size: once; CDR3 protein: CASSPVNEKLFF; CDR3 DNA: TGTGCCAGCAGTCCAGTGAATGAAAAACTGTTTTTT
CDR3 length: 13; V gene: TRBV18; J gene: TRBJ2-7; D gene: -; clone size: -; CDR3 protein: CASSPGLLYEQYF; CDR3 DNA: TGTGCCAGCTCACCAGGCCTTCTCTACGAGCAGTACTTC
CDR3 length: 12; V gene: TRBV29-1; J gene: TRBJ2-1; D gene: -; clone size: -; CDR3 protein: CSVDIALAEQFF; CDR3 DNA: TGCAGCGTTGATATCGCATTGGCTGAGCAGTTCTTC
CDR3 length: 14; V gene: TRBV6-6; J gene: TRBJ2-7; D gene: -; clone size: -; CDR3 protein: CASSPPGSSYEQYF; CDR3 DNA: TGTGCCAGCAGCCCCCCCGGGAGCTCCTACGAGCAGTACTTC
CDR3 length: 12; V gene: TRBV5-1; J gene: TRBJ2-7; D gene: -; clone size: -; CDR3 protein: CASSLEAGEQYF; CDR3 DNA: TGCGCCAGCAGCTTGGAGGCAGGCGAGCAGTACTTC
CDR3 length: 18; V gene: TRBV7-8; J gene: TRBJ1-6; D gene: TRBD1; clone size: -; CDR3 protein: CASSLRPRQGGGNSPLHF; CDR3 DNA: TGTGCCAGCAGCTTACGTCCCCGTCAGGGGGGTGGTAATTCACCCCTCCACTTT
CDR3 length: 13; V gene: TRBV5-4; J gene: TRBJ1-6; D gene: -; clone size: -; CDR3 protein: CASRGSGNSPLHF; CDR3 DNA: TGTGCCAGCAGGGGATCCGGTAATTCACCCCTCCACTTT
CDR3 length: 15; V gene: TRBV4-3; J gene: TRBJ1-2; D gene: -; clone size: -; CDR3 protein: CASSQDAIIGYGYTF; CDR3 DNA: TGCGCCAGCAGCCAAGATGCCATTATTGGGTATGGCTACACCTTC
CDR3 length: 19; V gene: TRBV27; J gene: TRBJ2-7; D gene: -; clone size: once; CDR3 protein: CASSLPATPEERISYEQYF; CDR3 DNA: TGTGCCAGCAGTTTACCCGCGACCCCGGAGGAGAGAATTTCCTACGAGCAGTACTTC
CDR3 length: 13; V gene: TRBV20-1; J gene: TRBJ2-2; D gene: -; clone size: once; CDR3 protein: CSASIQGTGELFF; CDR3 DNA: TGCAGTGCTAGTATACAGGGCACCGGGGAGCTGTTTTTT
CDR3 length: 16; V gene: TRBV9; J gene: TRBJ1-1; D gene: -; clone size: -; CDR3 protein: CASSVVPEGRSTEAFF; CDR3 DNA: TGTGCCAGCAGCGTAGTGCCCGAGGGGAGGAGCACTGAAGCTTTCTTT
CDR3 length: 16; V gene: TRBV7-2; J gene: TRBJ2-7; D gene: TRBD2; clone size: once; CDR3 protein: CASSLTSGSSPYEQYF; CDR3 DNA: TGTGCCAGCAGCTTAACTAGCGGGAGTTCGCCCTACGAGCAGTACTTC
CDR3 length: 12; V gene: TRBV30; J gene: TRBJ1-1; D gene: -; clone size: -; CDR3 protein: CAWTVGNTEAFF; CDR3 DNA: TGTGCCTGGACGGTAGGGAACACTGAAGCTTTCTTT
CDR3 length: 14; V gene: TRBV12-3/TRBV12-4; J gene: TRBJ1-4; D gene: -; clone size: -; CDR3 protein: CASSLRTGNEKLFF; CDR3 DNA: TGTGCCAGCAGTTTAAGGACGGGAAATGAAAAACTGTTTTTT
CDR3 length: 14; V gene: TRBV4-1; J gene: TRBJ2-1; D gene: TRBD1; clone size: once; CDR3 protein: CASRRTGAGNEQFF; CDR3 DNA: TGCGCCAGCAGAAGGACAGGGGCCGGCAATGAGCAGTTCTTC
CDR3 length: 18; V gene: TRBV5-1; J gene: TRBJ2-2; D gene: TRBD1; clone size: -; CDR3 protein: CASSLGIYRGANTGELFF; CDR3 DNA: TGCGCCAGCAGCCTGGGAATTTACAGGGGCGCCAACACCGGGGAGCTGTTTTTT
CDR3 length: 18; V gene: TRBV6-1; J gene: TRBJ2-1; D gene: TRBD2; clone size: once; CDR3 protein: CASSQPGLAGPSYNEQFF; CDR3 DNA: TGTGCCAGCAGTCAACCGGGACTAGCGGGACCCTCCTACAATGAGCAGTTCTTC
CDR3 length: 11; V gene: TRBV7-9; J gene: TRBJ2-3; D gene: -; clone size: -; CDR3 protein: CASGESDTQYF; CDR3 DNA: TGTGCCAGCGGGGAGTCGGATACGCAGTATTTT
CDR3 length: 15; V gene: TRBV7-6; J gene: TRBJ1-2; D gene: TRBD1; clone size: -; CDR3 protein: CASSLEPGGLYGYTF; CDR3 DNA: TGTGCCAGCAGCTTAGAGCCAGGGGGCCTCTATGGCTACACCTTC
CDR3 length: 17; V gene: TRBV5-1; J gene: TRBJ1-4; D gene: -; clone size: once; CDR3 protein: CASSLTPGQATNEKLFF; CDR3 DNA: TGCGCCAGCAGCTTGACTCCGGGGCAAGCAACTAATGAAAAACTGTTTTTT
CDR3 length: 14; V gene: TRBV19; J gene: TRBJ2-7; D gene: TRBD2; clone size: -; CDR3 protein: CASSKPSGTYEQYF; CDR3 DNA: TGTGCCAGTAGTAAGCCTAGCGGAACCTACGAGCAGTACTTC
CDR3 length: 13; V gene: TRBV7-2; J gene: TRBJ2-7; D gene: -; clone size: -; CDR3 protein: CASSSIMNYEQYF; CDR3 DNA: TGTGCCAGCAGCTCCATCATGAACTACGAGCAGTACTTC
CDR3 length: 12; V gene: TRBV20-1; J gene: TRBJ1-1; D gene: -; clone size: -; CDR3 protein: CSAKLFDSEAFF; CDR3 DNA: TGCAGTGCTAAACTCTTCGACAGTGAAGCTTTCTTT
CDR3 length: 15; V gene: TRBV15; J gene: TRBJ1-3; D gene: TRBD1; clone size: -; CDR3 protein: CATSPRGTGGNTIYF; CDR3 DNA: TGTGCCACCAGCCCCCGTGGGACAGGAGGAAACACCATATATTTT
CDR3 length: 14; V gene: TRBV20-1; J gene: TRBJ2-3; D gene: -; clone size: -; CDR3 protein: CSASGGYDADTQYF; CDR3 DNA: TGCAGTGCTAGTGGTGGCTATGATGCAGATACGCAGTATTTT
CDR3 length: 17; V gene: TRBV12-3/TRBV12-4; J gene: TRBJ2-5; D gene: TRBD1; clone size: -; CDR3 protein: CASSPGTGATFEETQYF; CDR3 DNA: TGTGCCAGCAGCCCCGGGACAGGGGCGACCTTTGAAGAGACCCAGTACTTC
CDR3 length: 15; V gene: TRBV15; J gene: TRBJ1-6; D gene: -; clone size: -; CDR3 protein: CATSRAKGENSPLHF; CDR3 DNA: TGTGCCACCAGCAGAGCAAAGGGAGAGAATTCACCCCTCCACTTT
CDR3 length: 13; V gene: TRBV29-1; J gene: TRBJ2-1; D gene: -; clone size: -; CDR3 protein: CSAWIWSPDEQFF; CDR3 DNA: TGCAGCGCTTGGATCTGGAGTCCCGATGAGCAGTTCTTC
CDR3 length: 14; V gene: TRBV20-1; J gene: TRBJ1-1; D gene: TRBD1; clone size: -; CDR3 protein: CSARAGTGHTEAFF; CDR3 DNA: TGCAGTGCTAGAGCCGGGACAGGGCACACTGAAGCTTTCTTT
CDR3 length: 13; V gene: TRBV5-5; J gene: TRBJ2-2; D gene: -; clone size: -; CDR3 protein: CASSLLGSGELFF; CDR3 DNA: TGTGCCAGCAGCCTTCTAGGGTCCGGGGAGCTGTTTTTT
CDR3 length: 13; V gene: TRBV19; J gene: TRBJ1-1; D gene: -; clone size: -; CDR3 protein: CASSMGKNTEAFF; CDR3 DNA: TGTGCCAGTAGTATGGGCAAGAACACTGAAGCTTTCTTT
CDR3 length: 17; V gene: TRBV20-1; J gene: TRBJ2-1; D gene: TRBD2; clone size: once; CDR3 protein: CSARDLRLAGASNEQFF; CDR3 DNA: TGCAGTGCTAGAGACCTTCGGCTAGCGGGGGCTTCCAATGAGCAGTTCTTC
CDR3 length: 14; V gene: TRBV12-3/TRBV12-4; J gene: TRBJ2-7; D gene: TRBD1; clone size: -; CDR3 protein: CASSLTGVPGKQYF; CDR3 DNA: TGTGCCAGCAGTTTGACAGGGGTGCCGGGGAAGCAGTACTTC
CDR3 length: 11; V gene: TRBV20-1; J gene: TRBJ2-5; D gene: -; clone size: -; CDR3 protein: CSARPQETQYF; CDR3 DNA: TGCAGTGCTAGGCCCCAAGAGACCCAGTACTTC
CDR3 length: 15; V gene: TRBV5-1; J gene: TRBJ2-3; D gene: TRBD1; clone size: -; CDR3 protein: CASSSVTGGTDTQYF; CDR3 DNA: TGCGCCAGCAGCTCCGTGACAGGGGGCACAGATACGCAGTATTTT
CDR3 length: 13; V gene: TRBV24-1; J gene: TRBJ2-7; D gene: TRBD1; clone size: -; CDR3 protein: CATSAPDRDEQYF; CDR3 DNA: TGTGCCACCAGTGCCCCGGACAGGGACGAGCAGTACTTC
CDR3 length: 16; V gene: TRBV10-2; J gene: TRBJ2-1; D gene: TRBD1; clone size: -; CDR3 protein: CASSESRQGAVHEQFF; CDR3 DNA: TGCGCCAGCAGTGAGTCGAGACAGGGGGCTGTCCATGAGCAGTTCTTC
CDR3 length: 13; V gene: TRBV27; J gene: TRBJ1-2; D gene: -; clone size: -; CDR3 protein: CASRKTSNYGYTF; CDR3 DNA: TGTGCCAGCCGAAAAACCTCCAACTATGGCTACACCTTC
CDR3 length: 13; V gene: TRBV18; J gene: TRBJ1-2; D gene: -; clone size: -; CDR3 protein: CASSPGGRDGYTF; CDR3 DNA: TGTGCCAGCTCACCAGGGGGGCGCGATGGCTACACCTTC
CDR3 length: 16; V gene: TRBV6-5; J gene: TRBJ2-1; D gene: TRBD1; clone size: once; CDR3 protein: CASSYGLGQGMSEQFF; CDR3 DNA: TGTGCCAGCAGCTACGGACTTGGACAGGGTATGAGTGAGCAGTTCTTC
CDR3 length: 13; V gene: TRBV20-1; J gene: TRBJ2-3; D gene: -; clone size: -; CDR3 protein: CSASIGGTDTQYF; CDR3 DNA: TGCAGTGCTAGCATTGGTGGCACAGATACGCAGTATTTT
CDR3 length: 15; V gene: TRBV6-2/TRBV6-3; J gene: TRBJ2-3; D gene: TRBD2; clone size: -; CDR3 protein: CASRGLAGYTDTQYF; CDR3 DNA: TGTGCCAGCAGGGGACTAGCGGGATACACAGATACGCAGTATTTT
CDR3 length: 13; V gene: TRBV7-2; J gene: TRBJ1-1; D gene: -; clone size: -; CDR3 protein: CASSLWGRAEAFF; CDR3 DNA: TGTGCCAGCAGCTTATGGGGGAGGGCTGAAGCTTTCTTT
CDR3 length: 14; V gene: TRBV19; J gene: TRBJ2-2; D gene: -; clone size: -; CDR3 protein: CATIRAPEGGELFF; CDR3 DNA: TGTGCCACCATCCGGGCCCCCGAGGGCGGGGAGCTGTTTTTT
CDR3 length: 14; V gene: TRBV28; J gene: TRBJ2-1; D gene: -; clone size: -; CDR3 protein: CASRGGVSYNEQFF; CDR3 DNA: TGTGCCAGCCGAGGAGGTGTCTCCTACAATGAGCAGTTCTTC
CDR3 length: 14; V gene: TRBV29-1; J gene: TRBJ2-1; D gene: -; clone size: -; CDR3 protein: CSATRATPQNEQFF; CDR3 DNA: TGCAGCGCCACGAGGGCGACACCGCAAAATGAGCAGTTCTTC
CDR3 length: 15; V gene: TRBV7-3; J gene: TRBJ2-2; D gene: -; clone size: -; CDR3 protein: CASSFRQGITGELFF; CDR3 DNA: TGTGCCAGCAGCTTTCGGCAGGGTATTACTGGGGAGCTGTTTTTT
CDR3 length: 18; V gene: TRBV7-9; J gene: TRBJ1-5; D gene: -; clone size: -; CDR3 protein: CASSNSASSGNINQPQHF; CDR3 DNA: TGTGCCAGCAGCAATAGCGCCTCTTCCGGGAACATCAATCAGCCCCAGCATTTT
CDR3 length: 17; V gene: TRBV3-1; J gene: TRBJ2-1; D gene: TRBD2; clone size: -; CDR3 protein: CASSQERAGGFYNEQFF; CDR3 DNA: TGTGCCAGCAGCCAAGAAAGAGCGGGGGGGTTTTACAATGAGCAGTTCTTC
CDR3 length: 15; V gene: TRBV20-1; J gene: TRBJ1-2; D gene: -; clone size: -; CDR3 protein: CSARGQGRGRAGYTF; CDR3 DNA: TGCAGTGCTAGAGGTCAAGGCCGGGGGCGCGCTGGCTACACCTTC